The entry below gives a single T cell receptor beta chain sequence along with its context. Measured with immunoSEQ multiplex PCR; TCRdb has only the in-frame clones, and not every one. The sample lists around 80,000 clones; about 86% were seen once. V lost 3 bases, J lost 0 bases, and 7 bases lay in between. Germline V lookup: CDR1 LNHDA, CDR2 SQIVND (reference sequence). The CDR3 runs 14 residues. These data come from a study of OX40 agonist ivuxolimab in advanced cancers. Background on the study: The study treated patients with ivuxolimab, an agonistic anti-OX40 (CD134) antibody. Age averaged about 66 years (range about 23 to 85), and about 86% were male.

This clonotype was obtained from an adult with an advanced solid tumor such as melanoma, head and neck, liver or kidney cancer. The sample here was CD4+ or CD8+ T cells sorted from blood, taken in a trial of the OX40 agonist ivuxolimab. This sequence joins TRBV19 and TRBJ2-3; D gene unclear. The CDR3 region has the DNA TGTGCCAGTAGTATGCTCTCTAGCACAGATACGCAGTATTTT. Translating it yields CASSMLSSTDTQYF.